What follows is one T cell receptor (beta chain) and its context. The antigen remains undetermined. This specimen comes from a study of T cells after yellow fever vaccination. The study, taken as a whole, reports: Weaker, the secondary response had a peak occurring faster, on day 5 versus 15. The CD4 compartment and the CD8 compartment contained a small share of clonotypes in common. Booster sampling recovered most clones from primary vaccination (96% CD4, 80% to 90% CD8).

Trimming cost V 5 bases and J 4 bases; bases outside gene matches: 10. The CDR3 has 15 residues. The germline CDR1 and CDR2 sequences are SGHTA and FQGNSA. Via MiXCR, TCRdb re-called the 5' RACE reads, giving one row per CDR3 protein. The sample has almost 600,000 distinct CDR3 sequences; about 13% are singletons. The rearrangement joins TRBV7-2 to TRBJ2-7, with 8 bases aligning to TRBD1. Sequencing used PBMCs, obtained on the day of the yellow fever booster vaccination. The clonotype was recovered from a man aged 30 to 39 who received the YFV17D yellow fever vaccine. The DNA of the CDR3 is TGTGCCAGCAGCCACGAGACAGGGGCCCTTTACGAGCAGTACTTC. Translating it yields CASSHETGALYEQYF.